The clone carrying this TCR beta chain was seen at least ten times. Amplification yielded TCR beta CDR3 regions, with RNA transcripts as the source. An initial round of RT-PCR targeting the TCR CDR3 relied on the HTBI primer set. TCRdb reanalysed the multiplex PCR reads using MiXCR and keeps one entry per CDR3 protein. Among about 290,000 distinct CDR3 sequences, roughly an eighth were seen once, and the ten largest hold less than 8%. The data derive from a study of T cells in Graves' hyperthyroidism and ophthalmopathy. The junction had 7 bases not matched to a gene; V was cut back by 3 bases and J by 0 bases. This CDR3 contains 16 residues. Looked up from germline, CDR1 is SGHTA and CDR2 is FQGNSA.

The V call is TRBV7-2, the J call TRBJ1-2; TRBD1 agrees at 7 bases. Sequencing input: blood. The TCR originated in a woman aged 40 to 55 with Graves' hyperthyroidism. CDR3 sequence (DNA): TGTGCCAGCAGCTTGACCCGGGACAGTTCTAACTATGGCTACACCTTC. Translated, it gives CASSLTRDSSNYGYTF.